This TCR beta chain was sequenced during a study of blood T cell repertoires in COVID-19. About the study: COVID-19 samples, acute and convalescent, were from the United States, Italy and Spain. Nucleic acid was either cDNA or gDNA, and it came from T cells, B-cell-depleted T cells, or PBMCs.

Data came from immunoSEQ multiplex PCR; TCRdb stores just in-frame clones and leaves some out. The table has about 190,000 clones, 84% seen once. Trimming took 0 bases from V and 5 from J, leaving 13 bases between them. Germline loops: CDR1 LGHDT, CDR2 YNNKEL (reference sequence). The CDR3 spans 15 residues. Sequencing input: peripheral blood. The sequence was obtained from a woman in her seventies with active or convalescent COVID-19. This chain links TRBV3-1 (or the pseudogene TRBV3-2) with TRBJ2-5, with TRBD1 as a possible D gene (6 bases). The CDR3 loop is CASSQDEGVAETQYF. In DNA form, the CDR3 reads TGTGCCAGCAGCCAAGACGAGGGGGTGGCGGAGACCCAGTACTTC.